Detailed here is one TCR beta chain. Its target antigen remains unknown. Compared with germline, one end of the junction differs, possibly owing to a read error. This sample stems from a study of Graves' ophthalmopathy and Graves' hyperthyroidism (dated by TCRdb to 2016 to 2019). The study in broad terms: A patient counted as having stable hyperthyroidism if there was no progression to ophthalmopathy within 18 months of follow-up. In total, approximately 130 blood samples were TCR-sequenced: fewer than 50 ophthalmopathy, over 70 hyperthyroidism and some 17 hyperthyroidism-to-ophthalmopathy patients. After sampling, hyperthyroidism patients received methimazole starting at 30 mg daily, and ophthalmopathy patients received high-dose intravenous methylprednisolone. The independent validation cohort included approximately 19 hyperthyroidism patients plus 17 patients who later progressed from hyperthyroidism to ophthalmopathy. In five or six hyperthyroidism patients, T-cell repertoires of thyroid tissue and blood were compared. TCR beta repertoire signatures were used to distinguish Graves' ophthalmopathy from Graves' hyperthyroidism and to predict progression to ophthalmopathy. To explore V-J signatures that distinguish ophthalmopathy from hyperthyroidism, a discovery set of around 100 patients was enrolled, made up of 40 to 45 with ophthalmopathy and 55 to 65 with stable hyperthyroidism.

Hyperthyroidism patients were newly diagnosed, were aged 18 to 65 years, and had a disease duration under 2 months. Patients were excluded if they had other autoimmune diseases, uncontrolled infections, pregnancy or lactation. Clinical symptoms, serum thyroxine, TRAb, thyroid ultrasound and orbital computed tomography formed the basis of the diagnosis. Total RNA was extracted with Trizol reagent and quality-checked on an Agilent 2100 Bioanalyzer. What the research found in general, with its limitations: In cross-validation, the 13-signature model distinguished ophthalmopathy from stable hyperthyroidism with 87.88% sensitivity and roughly 84% specificity, while in the test set the corresponding values were 80% and 75%. Most expanded thyroid clonotypes with a frequency above 0.001 also appeared in blood, which suggests that blood repertoires may reflect the immune response in the thyroid. In validation, the model predicted ophthalmopathy progression with 55% to 71% sensitivity and around 72% specificity; around twelve predicted patients were CT-confirmed with GO in a median of approximately six months. Sample size was not statistically predetermined, and group allocation was not concealed from the investigators.

Via the germline V gene, CDR1 is KGHDR and CDR2 SFDVKD. From its cysteine to its phenylalanine, the CDR3 spans 15 amino acids. Of the read, only the CDR3 DNA is kept; its 45 bases are in frame from base 1. For repertoire sequencing, the TCR beta CDR3 regions were amplified from RNA transcripts. A first-round RT-PCR used HTBI primers with the Qiagen OneStep RT-PCR kit, followed by a second-round multiplex PCR, size selection and purification. The libraries underwent paired-end sequencing with 100 bp reads on an Illumina HiSeq2000. From the authors' description of their analysis: SOAPnuke was used to process the reads, throwing out any read that had adapters, had uncalled bases, had a mean Phred below 15, or lacked an exact constant-primer or identifier match. COPE v1.2.5 was used to merge high-quality paired reads. Unique nucleotide sequences were defined as clonotypes and aligned to IMGT TRB V, D and J references using MiTCR v1.1. The analysis was limited to V-J combinations with a frequency above 0.0001, which together covered 99.2% of the repertoires. A TCR clonal expansion and chaos score per V-J combination was defined as the ratio of F50 clonal expansion to chaos observed in the TCRdist matrix. Welch's t-statistics and random forest were used to narrow the features down to more than 10 V-J combinations, which were then fed into a naive Bayes classifier. Thyroid-blood repertoire similarity was quantified with the Morisita-Horn index. The raw public reads went through TCRdb reprocessing: fastp at Q25, MiXCR clone calling, in-frame beta chains kept. Each CDR3 protein gets just one entry, which takes the most common genes and DNA from the rows behind it. What appears here as the V and J calls and clone size reflects TCRdb's work, not the paper's. This sample has 1 million to 1.3 million distinct CDR3 sequences in its table, and about 38% of those were observed once. 11% of the sample comes from the top ten.

This sequence originates from an adult man with Graves' hyperthyroidism. The V and J genes are TRBV24-1 and TRBJ2-2; TRBD1 matches 9 bases in the middle. The sequencing input was peripheral blood or thyroid tissue (not recorded which). The CDR3 in this case is CASSGPGQGLRELFF. The nucleotides are TGTGCCAGCAGTGGACCGGGACAGGGTCTTCGGGAGCTGTTTTTT.